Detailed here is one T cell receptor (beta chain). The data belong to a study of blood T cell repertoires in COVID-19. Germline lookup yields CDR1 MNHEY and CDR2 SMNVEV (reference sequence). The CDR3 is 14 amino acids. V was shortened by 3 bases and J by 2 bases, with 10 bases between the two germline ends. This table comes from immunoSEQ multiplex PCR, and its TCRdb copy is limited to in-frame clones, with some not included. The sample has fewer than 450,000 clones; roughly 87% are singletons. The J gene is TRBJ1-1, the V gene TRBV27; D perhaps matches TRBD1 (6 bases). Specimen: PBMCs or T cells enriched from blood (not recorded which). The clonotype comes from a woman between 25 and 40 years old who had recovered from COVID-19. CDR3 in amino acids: CASSFRGSNTEAFF. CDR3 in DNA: TGTGCCAGCAGTTTCAGGGGCTCTAACACTGAAGCTTTCTTT.